This T cell receptor (beta chain) was documented in a study of T-cell memory formation after mild COVID-19. V shed 4 bases and J 2 bases; nucleotides not matched to a gene: 1. Germline CDR1 and CDR2: SGHRS and YFSETQ. This CDR3 region has 13 residues. The TCR alpha and TCR beta cDNA libraries, bearing sample barcodes and UMIs, were generated by 5'RACE using constant-segment primers. TCRdb re-called the 5' RACE reads through MiXCR, storing one row per CDR3 protein. Among about 340,000 distinct CDR3 sequences, around 21% were seen once, and the ten largest hold around an eighth. The TCR was taken from an adult woman who had mild COVID-19 (a few samples of this study predate the infection). Cell type and time point are not known. The chain carries TRBV5-1 and TRBJ2-7; 9 bases map to TRBD2. Sequencing used PBMCs or a T cell subset sorted from them (not recorded which). The CDR3 protein is CASSASGTYEQYF. CDR3 sequence (DNA): TGCGCCAGCAGCGCTAGCGGGACCTACGAGCAGTACTTC.